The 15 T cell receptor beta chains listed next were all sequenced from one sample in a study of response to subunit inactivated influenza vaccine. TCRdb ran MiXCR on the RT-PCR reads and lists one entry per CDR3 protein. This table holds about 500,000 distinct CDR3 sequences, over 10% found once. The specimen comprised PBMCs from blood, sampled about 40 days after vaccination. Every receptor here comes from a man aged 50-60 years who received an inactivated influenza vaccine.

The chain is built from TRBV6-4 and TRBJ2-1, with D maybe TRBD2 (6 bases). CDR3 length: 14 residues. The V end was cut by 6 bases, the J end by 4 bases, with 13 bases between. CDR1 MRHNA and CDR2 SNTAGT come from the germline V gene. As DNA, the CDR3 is TGTGCCAGCAGCGAAGAAGCGGGTTACAATGAGCAGTTCTTC. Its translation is CASSEEAGYNEQFF.

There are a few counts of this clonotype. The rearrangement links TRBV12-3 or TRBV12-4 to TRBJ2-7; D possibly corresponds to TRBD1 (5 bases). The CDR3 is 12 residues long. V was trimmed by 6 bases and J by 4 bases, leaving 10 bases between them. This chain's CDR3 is CASRDDSYEQYF. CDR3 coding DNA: TGTGCCAGCAGAGACGACAGTTACGAGCAGTACTTC.

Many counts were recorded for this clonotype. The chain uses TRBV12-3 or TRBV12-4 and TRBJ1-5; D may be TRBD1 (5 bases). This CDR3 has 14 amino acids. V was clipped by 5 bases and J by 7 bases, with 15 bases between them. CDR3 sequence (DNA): TGTGCCAGCAGTCTGACAGTAAGGGAGCAGCCCCAGCATTTT. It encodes CASSLTVREQPQHF.

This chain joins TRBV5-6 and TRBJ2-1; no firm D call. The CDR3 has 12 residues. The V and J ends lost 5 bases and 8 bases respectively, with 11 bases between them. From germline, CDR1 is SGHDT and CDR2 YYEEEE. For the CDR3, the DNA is TGTGCCAGCAGTCTAAAATCGCATGAGCAGTTCTTC. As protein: CASSLKSHEQFF.

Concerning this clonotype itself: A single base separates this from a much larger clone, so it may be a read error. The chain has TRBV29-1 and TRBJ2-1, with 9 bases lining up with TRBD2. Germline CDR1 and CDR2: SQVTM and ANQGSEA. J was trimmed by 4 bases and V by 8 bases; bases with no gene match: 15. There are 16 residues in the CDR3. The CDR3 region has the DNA TGCAGCCCCGGGACTTGCGGGGGGGTTTCATACAATGAGCAGTTCTTC. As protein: CSPGTCGGVSYNEQFF.

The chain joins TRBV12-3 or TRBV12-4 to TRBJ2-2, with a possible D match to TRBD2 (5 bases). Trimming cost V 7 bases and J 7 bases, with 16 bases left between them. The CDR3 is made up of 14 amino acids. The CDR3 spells CASKRASFGGELFF. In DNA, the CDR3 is TGTGCCAGCAAGAGGGCCTCTTTCGGCGGGGAGCTGTTTTTT.

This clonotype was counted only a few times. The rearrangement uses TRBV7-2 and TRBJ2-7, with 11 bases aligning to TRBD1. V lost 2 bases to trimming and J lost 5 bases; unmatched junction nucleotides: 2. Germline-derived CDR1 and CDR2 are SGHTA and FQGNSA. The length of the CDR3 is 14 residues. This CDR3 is CASSLSGQGDEQYF. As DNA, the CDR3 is TGTGCCAGCAGCTTATCGGGACAGGGGGACGAGCAGTACTTC.

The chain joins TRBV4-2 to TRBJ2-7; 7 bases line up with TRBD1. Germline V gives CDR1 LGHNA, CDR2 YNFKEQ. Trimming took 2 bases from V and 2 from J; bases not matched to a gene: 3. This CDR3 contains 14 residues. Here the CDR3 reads CASSQKGTAYEQYF. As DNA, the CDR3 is TGTGCCAGCAGCCAAAAAGGGACAGCCTACGAGCAGTACTTC.

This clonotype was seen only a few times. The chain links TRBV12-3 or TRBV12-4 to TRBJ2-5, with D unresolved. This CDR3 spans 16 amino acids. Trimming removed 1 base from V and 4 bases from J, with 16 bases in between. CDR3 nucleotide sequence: TGTGCCAGCAGTTTAGGCGCCAGCCTCCTGGGAGAGACCCAGTACTTC. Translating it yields CASSLGASLLGETQYF.

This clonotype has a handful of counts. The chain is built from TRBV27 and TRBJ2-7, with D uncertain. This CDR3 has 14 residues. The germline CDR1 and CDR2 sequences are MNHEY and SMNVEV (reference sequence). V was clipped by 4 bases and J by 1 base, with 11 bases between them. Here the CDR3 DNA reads TGTGCCAGCAGTTCCCCGATGGATTCCTACGAGCAGTACTTC. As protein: CASSSPMDSYEQYF.

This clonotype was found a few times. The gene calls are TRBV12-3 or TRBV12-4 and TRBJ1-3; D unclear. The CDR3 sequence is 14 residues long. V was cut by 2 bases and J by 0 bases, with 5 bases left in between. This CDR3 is CASSLSYSGNTIYF. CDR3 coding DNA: TGTGCCAGCAGTTTATCTTACTCTGGAAACACCATATATTTT.

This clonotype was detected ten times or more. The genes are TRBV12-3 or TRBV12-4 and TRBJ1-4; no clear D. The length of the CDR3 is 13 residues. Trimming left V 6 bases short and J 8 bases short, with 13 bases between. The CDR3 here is CASSWTVGEKLFF. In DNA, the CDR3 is TGTGCCAGCAGCTGGACCGTCGGGGAAAAACTGTTTTTT.

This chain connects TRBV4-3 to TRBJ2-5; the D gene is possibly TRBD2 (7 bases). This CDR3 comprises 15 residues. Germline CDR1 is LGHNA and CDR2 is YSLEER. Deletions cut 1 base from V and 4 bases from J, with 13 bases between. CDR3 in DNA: TGCGCCAGCAGCCAAGGGGAGGGGGGTGTAGAGACCCAGTACTTC. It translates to CASSQGEGGVETQYF.

CDR3 in amino acids: CSVRGTSGYNEQFF. In nucleotides, the CDR3 is TGCAGCGTTAGGGGGACTAGCGGGTACAATGAGCAGTTCTTC. The chain recombines TRBV29-1 with TRBJ2-1; TRBD2 aligns across 12 bases. The CDR3 spans 14 residues. V lost 5 bases, J lost 4 bases, and 3 bases stayed unmatched. CDR1 and CDR2 (germline): SQVTM, ANQGSEA.

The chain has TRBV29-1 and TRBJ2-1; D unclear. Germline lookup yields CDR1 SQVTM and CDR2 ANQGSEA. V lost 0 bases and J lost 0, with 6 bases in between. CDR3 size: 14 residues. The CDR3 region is CSVEDQSSYNEQFF. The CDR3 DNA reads TGCAGCGTTGAAGACCAGAGCTCCTACAATGAGCAGTTCTTC.